These 13 T cell receptor beta chains came from one sample sequenced in a study of technical replicates of blood from a handful of donors. Libraries were prepared by immunoSEQ multiplex PCR; TCRdb keeps only in-frame clonotypes and omits some of them. Of about 66,000 clones listed, over 75% were seen once; the top ten hold about 4.6%. The sequencing input was PBMCs. Source of these receptors: a human donor in good health. Some clones in this sample may be carry-over from other donors' samples.

This clone was counted a single time. The V call is TRBV10-3, the J call TRBJ2-3, with 10 bases matching TRBD2. J gave up 5 bases and V 5 bases, and 4 bases lay outside the gene matches. CDR3 length equals 14 residues. The V gene's germline CDR1 is ENHRY and CDR2 SYGVKD. The CDR3 DNA sequence: TGTGCCATCAGTCAGCGGGAGGGGAAAGATACGCAGTATTTT. It is translated as CAISQREGKDTQYF.

This clone has a single count. The chain uses TRBV9 and TRBJ2-7; possibly TRBD1 for D (6 bases). Trimming left V 4 bases short and J 5 bases short, with 16 bases between. The CDR3 covers 14 residues. Germline CDR1 SGDLS, CDR2 YYNGEE. The CDR3 DNA is TGTGCCAGCAGCCCCACTTACAGGGCCAACGAGCAGTACTTC. Protein: CASSPTYRANEQYF.

V is TRBV13 and J is TRBJ2-5; 8 bases match TRBD2. Germline trimming cut 3 bases from V and 2 bases from J; bases unmatched to any gene: 2. CDR3 length equals 14 residues. Germline CDR1 is PRHDT and CDR2 is FYEKMQ (reference sequence). DNA of the CDR3: TGTGCCAGCAGCTTCCAGCGGGGGCAAGAGACCCAGTACTTC. The encoded protein is CASSFQRGQETQYF. The full variable domain, in which reference TRBV13 and TRBJ2-5 provide the parts outside the CDR3, is AAGVIQSPRHLIKEKRETATLKCYPIPRHDTVYWYQQGPGQDPQFLISFYEKMQSDKGSIPDRFSAQQFSDYHSELNMSSLELGDSALYFCASSFQRGQETQYFGPGTRLLVL.

This chain joins TRBV20-1 and TRBJ1-1; D is unclear. The CDR3 length is 11 residues. The V and J ends lost 4 bases and 8 bases respectively, with 11 bases between them. From germline, CDR1 is DFQATT and CDR2 SNEGSKA (reference sequence). CDR3 sequence (DNA): TGCAGTGCTACCCTCTCAGTAGAAGCTTTCTTT. Its protein is CSATLSVEAFF.

The chain is built from TRBV7-2 and TRBJ2-7; possibly TRBD1 for D (8 bases). Germline CDR1 reads SGHTA; CDR2 reads FQGNSA. Trimming removed 5 bases at V and 4 bases at J, with 18 bases between. The CDR3 has 15 residues. CDR3 DNA sequence: TGTGCCAGCAGCGGGGGGGGACAGGAGCCTTACGAGCAGTACTTC. Its protein is CASSGGGQEPYEQYF.

The chain combines TRBV18 with TRBJ1-1; 7 bases align to TRBD1. In germline, CDR1 is KGHSH, CDR2 LQKENI. V was clipped by 3 bases and J by 1 base; unmatched bases: 5. This CDR3 region has 15 residues. CDR3 in amino acids: CASSPRQGGNTEAFF. DNA for the CDR3: TGTGCCAGCTCACCCCGACAGGGTGGGAACACTGAAGCTTTCTTT.

The chain uses TRBV4-2 and TRBJ1-5; D remains ambiguous. The V end lost 1 base, the J end lost 6 bases, and 7 bases lay between the germline ends. CDR3 length: 13 residues. Germline loops: CDR1 LGHNA, CDR2 YNFKEQ. CDR3 DNA: TGTGCCAGCAGCCAAGTATCAGGTCAGCCCCAGCATTTT. It translates to CASSQVSGQPQHF.

The chain couples TRBV4-3 to TRBJ1-1, with 7 bases identical to TRBD1. The CDR3 is 15 residues long. Germline CDR1 LGHNA, CDR2 YSLEER. Trimming took 2 bases from V and 1 from J; bases not matched to a gene: 4. Written as DNA, the CDR3 is TGCGCCAGCAGCCAACCGGGACAGAGGAACACTGAAGCTTTCTTT. Encoded protein: CASSQPGQRNTEAFF.

The chain is built from TRBV7-9 and TRBJ2-7; D not certain. CDR1 and CDR2 from the germline V gene are SEHNR and FQNEAQ (reference sequence). CDR3 length: 14 amino acids. V was pared by 3 bases and J by 5 bases, with 14 bases between. CDR3 sequence (DNA): TGTGCCAGCAGCTTCCCAAGACCAGGCAACGAGCAGTACTTC. This codes for CASSFPRPGNEQYF. Combining the CDR3 with reference TRBV7-9 and TRBJ2-7 gives the whole variable domain DTGVSQNPRHKITKRGQNVTFRCDPISEHNRLYWYRQTLGQGPEFLTYFQNEAQLEKSRLLSDRFSAERPKGSFSTLEIQRTEQGDSAMYLCASSFPRPGNEQYFGPGTRLTVT.

The CDR3: CASSKGPGTGEETQYF. The CDR3 DNA follows: TGTGCCAGCAGCAAAGGCCCCGGGACAGGGGAAGAGACCCAGTACTTC. The V call is TRBV27, the J call TRBJ2-5; the match to TRBD1 covers 10 bases. Germline V gene lookup returns CDR1 MNHEY and CDR2 SMNVEV (reference sequence). After removal of 6 bases from V and 3 bases from J, the junction contained 10 bases not matched to a gene. CDR3 length: 16 residues.

This chain connects TRBV5-6 to TRBJ1-1; TRBD1 agrees at 10 bases. The V segment lost 3 bases and the J segment 10 bases; nucleotides outside the gene matches: 9. The germline gives CDR1 SGHDT, CDR2 YYEEEE. The CDR3 sequence is 14 residues long. CDR3 residues: CASSWGGQGPSAFF. The DNA for the CDR3 is TGTGCCAGCAGCTGGGGGGGACAGGGGCCCTCAGCTTTCTTT.

This clone appeared a single time. This chain joins TRBV2 and TRBJ2-2, with D perhaps TRBD1 (5 bases). CDR3 size: 13 residues. Germline V CDR1 and CDR2: SNHLY, FYNNEI. V was trimmed by 5 bases and J by 6 bases, leaving 10 bases between them. CDR3 coding DNA: TGTGCCAGCAGTCCTAGGGGTTCCGGGGAGCTGTTTTTT. This gives the protein CASSPRGSGELFF.

Here the CDR3 reads CASKRGRGNNTEAFF. The CDR3 DNA reads TGCGCCAGCAAAAGGGGAAGGGGAAATAACACTGAAGCTTTCTTT. V usage is TRBV10-1 and J usage is TRBJ1-1; perhaps TRBD1 as D (5 bases). Germline CDR1 reads WNHNN; CDR2 reads SYGVQD (reference sequence). V was cut by 7 bases and J by 2 bases, with 17 bases left in between. CDR3 size: 15 residues.